The 12 T cell receptor beta chains listed next were all sequenced from one sample in a study of glioma-infiltrating T cells after dendritic cell vaccination. Noted time point: after dendritic cell vaccination, including at tumor progression/relapse. The data were produced by immunoSEQ multiplex PCR, yet TCRdb's version contains in-frame clones alone and is incomplete. Seen here are 80,000 to 100,000 clones, around 80% observed once, and the top ten hold about 5%. This specimen consisted of blood, obtained after dendritic cell vaccination. The receptors were gathered from a human donor with glioblastoma.

This clone has a handful of counts. The chain carries TRBV6-6 and TRBJ1-1, with no clear D. Germline V gene data show CDR1 as MNHNY and CDR2 as SVGAGI (reference sequence). V lost 5 bases to trimming and J lost 4 bases, with 11 bases between them. There are 13 residues in the CDR3. This CDR3 is CASSRRLFTEAFF. The CDR3 nucleotides read TGTGCCAGCAGTCGCAGGTTGTTCACTGAAGCTTTCTTT.

This sequence joins TRBV6-5 and TRBJ1-1; D gene ambiguous. V shed 4 bases and J shed 6 bases, with 18 bases lying between them. CDR1 MNHEY and CDR2 SVGAGI come from the germline V gene. The CDR3 is made up of 15 amino acids. The CDR3 spells CASSLTGSLSAEAFF. The DNA of the CDR3 is TGTGCCAGCAGTTTGACGGGTTCGCTAAGTGCTGAAGCTTTCTTT.

This clone was observed a single time. CDR3 amino acids: CASRPKPGQGGNTIYF. The CDR3 DNA reads TGTGCCAGCAGACCTAAACCGGGACAGGGTGGAAACACCATATATTTT. This chain uses TRBV7-3 with TRBJ1-3, with 9 bases identical to TRBD1. V lost 6 bases and J lost 3; bases outside the gene matches: 9. CDR3 size: 16 residues. Per germline, CDR1 SGHTA and CDR2 FQGTGA.

V and J are TRBV4-1 and TRBJ2-1; TRBD2 agrees at 11 bases. J gave up 5 bases and V 0 bases, and 9 bases lay outside the gene matches. Germline V gene sequence: CDR1 MGHRA, CDR2 YSYEKL. The CDR3 is made up of 18 amino acids. CDR3 sequence reads: CASSQDPVSTSGDNEQFF. DNA of the CDR3: TGCGCCAGCAGCCAAGATCCAGTCTCGACTAGCGGGGACAATGAGCAGTTCTTC.

This clone was seen once. This chain joins TRBV6-1 and TRBJ2-2; TRBD1 agrees at 9 bases. There are 15 residues in the CDR3. Germline V lookup: CDR1 MNHNS, CDR2 SASEGT. V lost 6 bases and J lost 3; bases outside the gene matches: 5. CDR3 amino acids: CASRGRTGDTGELFF. CDR3 nucleotides: TGTGCCAGCAGGGGACGGACAGGGGACACCGGGGAGCTGTTTTTT.

The genes are TRBV18 and TRBJ2-7; unclear D gene. The CDR3 totals 12 residues. Trimming removed 3 bases at V and 0 bases at J, with 3 bases between. In germline, CDR1 is KGHSH, CDR2 LQKENI. DNA for the CDR3: TGTGCCAGCTCACCGAGCTCCTACGAGCAGTACTTC. It codes for CASSPSSYEQYF.

The rearrangement joins TRBV11-2 to TRBJ2-3; maybe TRBD2 (6 bases). CDR1 is SGHAT and CDR2 is FQNNGV in the germline V gene. The V end lost 0 bases, the J end lost 2 bases, and 12 bases lay between the germline ends. The CDR3 length is 16 residues. DNA of the CDR3: TGTGCCAGCAGCTTAGACCTTAGCGGCTTCACAGATACGCAGTATTTT. It is translated as CASSLDLSGFTDTQYF.

The genes are TRBV4-1 and TRBJ1-1, with 8 nucleotides matching TRBD1. The CDR3 is made up of 15 amino acids. CDR1 is MGHRA and CDR2 is YSYEKL in the germline V gene. V shed 0 bases, J shed 6 bases, and the junction held 6 bases outside the gene matches. The CDR3, as DNA: TGCGCCAGCAGCCAAGATCTCGGACAGGGAGCTGAAGCTTTCTTT. It translates to CASSQDLGQGAEAFF.

This clone was counted a few times. The chain carries TRBV27 and TRBJ2-3; tentatively, D is TRBD2 (5 bases). The CDR3 is 19 amino acids. V was clipped by 2 bases and J by 0 bases, with 21 bases between them. From germline, CDR1 is MNHEY and CDR2 SMNVEV (reference sequence). The chain's CDR3 is CASSLAPLAFPLSTDTQYF. The CDR3 DNA reads as TGTGCCAGCAGTTTAGCCCCCCTAGCTTTCCCTCTTAGCACAGATACGCAGTATTTT.

The chain joins TRBV27 to TRBJ2-7, with TRBD2 as a possible D gene (5 bases). The CDR3 has 13 residues. The germline V gene encodes CDR1 MNHEY and CDR2 SMNVEV (reference sequence). V lost 10 bases and J lost 3, with 16 bases in between. The CDR3 loop reads CATKRGISYEQYF. Written as DNA, the CDR3 is TGTGCCACCAAGAGAGGGATAAGCTACGAGCAGTACTTC.

This rearrangement joins TRBV4-2 to TRBJ2-5; weak D call: TRBD1 (6 bases). V was shortened by 4 bases and J by 5 bases, with 14 bases between the two germline ends. The CDR3 is 14 amino acids. Germline CDR1 is LGHNA and CDR2 is YNFKEQ. CDR3 coding DNA: TGTGCCAGCAGCCCACAGGGATTGGGGGAGACCCAGTACTTC. Residues: CASSPQGLGETQYF.

The chain recombines TRBV29-1 with TRBJ2-7, with 8 bases that match TRBD1. Germline trimming cut 6 bases from V and 0 bases from J; bases unmatched to any gene: 10. Germline V gene data show CDR1 as SQVTM and CDR2 as ANQGSEA. The CDR3 consists of 15 residues. The CDR3 region has the DNA TGCAGCGTCAGACTTCGGACAGGGAGCTCCTACGAGCAGTACTTC. Protein: CSVRLRTGSSYEQYF.